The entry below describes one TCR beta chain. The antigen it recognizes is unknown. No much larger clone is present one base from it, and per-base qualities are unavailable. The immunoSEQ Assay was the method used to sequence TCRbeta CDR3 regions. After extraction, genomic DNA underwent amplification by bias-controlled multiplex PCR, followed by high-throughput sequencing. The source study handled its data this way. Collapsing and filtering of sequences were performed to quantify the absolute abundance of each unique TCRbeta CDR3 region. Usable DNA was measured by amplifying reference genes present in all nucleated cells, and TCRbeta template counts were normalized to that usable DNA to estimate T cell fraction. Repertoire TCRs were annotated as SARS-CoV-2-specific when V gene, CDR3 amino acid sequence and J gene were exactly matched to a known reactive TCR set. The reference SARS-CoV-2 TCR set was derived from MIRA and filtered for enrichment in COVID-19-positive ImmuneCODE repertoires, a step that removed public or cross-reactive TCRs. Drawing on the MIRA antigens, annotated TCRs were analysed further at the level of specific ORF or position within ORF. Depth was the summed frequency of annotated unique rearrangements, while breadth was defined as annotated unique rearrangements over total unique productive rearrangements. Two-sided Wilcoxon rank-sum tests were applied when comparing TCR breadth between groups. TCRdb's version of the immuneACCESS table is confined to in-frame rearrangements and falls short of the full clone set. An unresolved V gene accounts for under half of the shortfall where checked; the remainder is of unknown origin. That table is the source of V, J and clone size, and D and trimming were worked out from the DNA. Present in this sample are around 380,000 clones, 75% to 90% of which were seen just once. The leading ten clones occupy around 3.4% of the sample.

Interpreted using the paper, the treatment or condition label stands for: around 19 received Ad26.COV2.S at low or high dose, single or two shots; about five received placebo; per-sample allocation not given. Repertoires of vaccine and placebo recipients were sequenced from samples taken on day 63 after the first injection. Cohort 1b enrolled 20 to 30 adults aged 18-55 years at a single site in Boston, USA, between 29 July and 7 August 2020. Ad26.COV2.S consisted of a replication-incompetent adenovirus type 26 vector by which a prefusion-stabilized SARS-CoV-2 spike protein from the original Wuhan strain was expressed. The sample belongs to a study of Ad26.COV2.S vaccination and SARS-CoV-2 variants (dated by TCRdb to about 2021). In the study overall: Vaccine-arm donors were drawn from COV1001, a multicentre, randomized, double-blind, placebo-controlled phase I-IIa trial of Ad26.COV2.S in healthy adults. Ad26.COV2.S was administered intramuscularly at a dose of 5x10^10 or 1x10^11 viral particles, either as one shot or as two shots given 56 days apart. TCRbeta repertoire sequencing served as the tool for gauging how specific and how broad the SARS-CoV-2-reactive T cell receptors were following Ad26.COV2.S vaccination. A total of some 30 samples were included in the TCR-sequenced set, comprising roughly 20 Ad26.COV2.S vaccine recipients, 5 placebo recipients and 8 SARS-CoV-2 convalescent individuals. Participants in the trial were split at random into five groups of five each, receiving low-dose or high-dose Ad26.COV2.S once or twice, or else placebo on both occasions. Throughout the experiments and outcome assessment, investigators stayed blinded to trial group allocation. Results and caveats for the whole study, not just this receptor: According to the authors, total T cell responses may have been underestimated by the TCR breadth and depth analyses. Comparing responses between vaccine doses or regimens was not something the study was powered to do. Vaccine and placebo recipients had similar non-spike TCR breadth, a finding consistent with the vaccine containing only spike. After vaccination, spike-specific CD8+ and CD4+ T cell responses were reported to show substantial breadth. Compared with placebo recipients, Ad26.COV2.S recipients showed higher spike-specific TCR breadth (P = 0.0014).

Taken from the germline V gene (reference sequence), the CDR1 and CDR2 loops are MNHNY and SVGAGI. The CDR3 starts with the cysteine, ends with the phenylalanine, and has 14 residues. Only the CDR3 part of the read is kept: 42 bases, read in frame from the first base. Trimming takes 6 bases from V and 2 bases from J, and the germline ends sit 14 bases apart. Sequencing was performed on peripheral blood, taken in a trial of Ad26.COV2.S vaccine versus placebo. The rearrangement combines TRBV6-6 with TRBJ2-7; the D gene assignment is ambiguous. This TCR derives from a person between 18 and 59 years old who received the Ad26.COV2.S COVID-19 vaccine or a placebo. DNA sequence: TGTGCCAGCAGCAAGAACAGTGTTACCTACGAGCAGTACTTC. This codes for CASSKNSVTYEQYF.